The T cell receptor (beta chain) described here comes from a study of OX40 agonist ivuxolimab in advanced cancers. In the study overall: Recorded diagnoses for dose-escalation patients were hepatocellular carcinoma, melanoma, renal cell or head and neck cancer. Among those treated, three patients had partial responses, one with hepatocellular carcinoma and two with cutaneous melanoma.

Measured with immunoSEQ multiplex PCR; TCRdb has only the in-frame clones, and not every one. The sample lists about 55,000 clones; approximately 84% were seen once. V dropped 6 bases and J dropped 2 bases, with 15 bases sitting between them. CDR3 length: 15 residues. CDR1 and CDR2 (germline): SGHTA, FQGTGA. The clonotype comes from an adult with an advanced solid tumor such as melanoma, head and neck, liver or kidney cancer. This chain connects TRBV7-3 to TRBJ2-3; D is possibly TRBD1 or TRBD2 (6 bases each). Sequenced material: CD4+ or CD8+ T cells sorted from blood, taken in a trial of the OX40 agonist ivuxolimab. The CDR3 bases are TGTGCCAGCAGTCCCGGGGGCGCTCTCACAGATACGCAGTATTTT. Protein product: CASSPGGALTDTQYF.